This TCR beta chain was documented in a study of cytomegalovirus exposure and HLA in healthy donors (dated by TCRdb to 2017 to 2019). For context, the study as a whole: According to an earlier analysis of a few hundred of the donors, about 179 million T cells yielded some 110 million unique TCR beta sequences and about 280 Gb of sequence data. Rather than drawing on any new phenotypic data, the later analysis identified candidate immune exposures from TCR beta sequences and the way those sequences occurred across donors. Among the approximately 420 genotyped donors, approximately 81% belonged to the genetic ancestry cluster associated with self-reported Caucasian donors. To predict cytomegalovirus infection status, the study combined high-throughput TCR immunosequencing, statistical association of individual TCRs with disease status, and machine learning. In a later genetic analysis, genome-wide SNP genotypes for about 55% of the roughly 670 donors were used, and that subset was treated as a discovery cohort. In an earlier analysis of 587 of the donors, high-throughput TCR beta sequencing was used to judge whether each TCR beta V gene segment behaved as functional or pseudogenic. Using immunosequencing, the study profiled T cell repertoires from about 650 subjects and related those repertoires to cytomegalovirus serostatus. The study was designed to test whether signatures of past pathogen exposure could be identified by cataloging public T cell receptors. A separate validation cohort of roughly 120 different subjects was used in addition to the approximately 700-subject first cohort. A later analysis re-examined previously published TCR beta repertoires from several hundred donors and added high-resolution HLA genotyping to investigate patterns of TCR occurrence. Roughly 5 DR-DQ haplotypes were treated as single units for association and clustering because of strong linkage in the cohort. The number of donors typed differed by locus, with roughly 629-640 for A, B, C, DRB1 and DQB1, approximately 500 for DQA1, 600 to 610 for DPA1, and 472 for DPB1. Every discovery cohort repertoire had been produced on one sequencing platform. HLA typing included class I and class II loci at four-digit resolution. Roughly 300 gigabases of sequencing data and 70 million to 85 million unique TCR sequences were included in an early release covering about 600 HLA-typed donors. Donor age, sex, ethnicity and CMV serostatus were compiled alongside the repertoire data. Across approximately 400 genotyped donors of the cohort, an average of approximately 200,000 unique TCR beta nucleotide sequences per donor were sequenced, and roughly a sixth of those sequences were non-productive.

The CDR3 contains 14 residues, cysteine and phenylalanine counted. Just CDR3 DNA is preserved here, 42 bases in frame from base 1. CDR1 SGDLS and CDR2 YYNGEE were looked up in the germline V gene. At the junction V is shortened by 4 bases and J by 8 bases, with 13 bases in between. This clone was seen a single time. The specificity of this receptor is unknown. Per-nucleotide qualities are absent, and no much larger clonotype sits a single base away. The full study reports these points: The 87-base-pair reads could not distinguish some IMGT-functional V segments, including TRBV6-2 and TRBV6-3, so those segments were excluded. Because HLA typing was unavailable for some donors at each locus, only the typed subset was used in association tests. About 17 rarely observed V segments, including chromosome 9 orphons, were excluded from the earlier analysis of several hundred of the donors because counts were too low. A group of highly shared sequence variants was considered likely to be a technical artifact of the sequencing pipeline. According to a later analysis, TCR association rates differed among HLA loci, with DRB1 alleles showing the most associated TCRs and HLA-C alleles showing the fewest. Specific HLA alleles were associated with roughly 16,000 TCR beta sequences at a false discovery rate of 0.05 in a later analysis. Compared with the approximately 670-donor mean, donors in an Asian-associated ancestry cluster had fewer N-insertions in productive TCRs, according to a later genetic analysis. In vitro tests confirmed that a few of the cytomegalovirus-associated TCR beta chains recognize cytomegalovirus antigens. In the study, approximately 160 TCR beta chains were listed as associated with cytomegalovirus. Correlated functional status among segregating V segments might be attributable to linkage disequilibrium, but an unknown experimental factor could not be ruled out. CMV serostatus was the only immune exposure information available for the cohort. Only TCR beta chains were sequenced in this cohort, and the absence of alpha or paired-chain data limited detectable features. Most CMV-associated TCR beta chains appeared to be HLA-restricted in a later analysis, and the HLA associations seemed to be driven largely by CMV exposure. A later analysis reported that several top co-occurrence clusters appeared linked to parvovirus B19, influenza, CMV and Epstein-Barr virus. Assigning TCR associations to individual alleles was difficult when HLA alleles, especially DR and DQ, strongly co-occurred. In a later genetic analysis, a missense DCLRE1C variant was associated with V-gene and J-gene trimming of TCR beta chains, and the association was replicated in an independent cohort. Cytomegalovirus status was reported to be diagnosed by the classifier with high specificity and sensitivity in both the original and validation cohorts. In an earlier analysis of around 600 of the donors, most TCR beta V segments were observed in productive rearrangements about 87% or about 30% of the time, broadly matching IMGT annotations. Across donors, most TCR sequences were observed very rarely, whereas some public TCRs were present in many individuals. Presence/absence analyses assumed roughly uniform sequencing depth across donors, an assumption that may not hold. A later analysis found that HLA-associated TCR beta chains were more clonally expanded and had lower generation probabilities than equally common non-associated chains. A further reported finding was that TCR beta sequences accurately predicted the HLA-A and HLA-B alleles for most subjects in the first cohort. It was suggested by the authors that the approach could potentially be generalized to other disease states and immunological phenotypes.

The cohort consisted of 666 healthy bone marrow donors. At the time of sampling, all cohort members were nominally healthy, though unrecorded immune exposures were likely present. The donor tested CMV seronegative and was one of the 352 seronegative cohort members. Each donor provided a peripheral blood sample, and peripheral blood mononuclear cells were used for TCR beta sequencing. The Qiagen DNeasy Blood Extraction Kit was used to extract genomic DNA from the blood cell samples. The library was built by means of the immunoSEQ multiplex PCR assay. A mixture of 60 forward primers for TCR Vbeta segments and 13 reverse primers for TCR Jbeta segments was used in the multiplex PCR. A multiplex PCR assay on genomic DNA amplified the CDR3 region of rearranged TCR beta genes. Amplified TCR beta libraries were sequenced as 87-base-pair reads on the Illumina HiSeq System. The paper's processing steps were these. A later analysis counted approximately 76 million unique TCR beta chains across the roughly 700 repertoires, and 10 million to 12 million of these chains were shared by at least two donors. A nearest-neighbor algorithm error-corrected the raw reads and collapsed the reads into unique sequences, merging closely related sequences to remove PCR and sequencing errors. Alignment of CDR3 sequences to IMGT reference sequences was used to assign V, D and J gene segments. For a sequence to be retained, a match of at least six nucleotides was required to both a V gene segment and a J gene segment. A rearrangement was called productive if the CDR3 had no stop codons and remained in frame with V and J, and every other rearrangement was called non-productive. CDR3 was defined by IMGT convention, running from the second conserved V-encoded cysteine to the conserved J-encoded phenylalanine. The earlier analysis of 587 of the donors excluded sequences that lacked an unambiguous match to a single V gene segment. In an earlier analysis of around 590 of the donors, a V segment was called functional when productive rearrangements were above 56.7%, and segregating when the standard deviation between donors exceeded 5%. To diagnose cytomegalovirus status from the catalog of TCR beta chain sequences, a statistical classification framework was built. V and J gene assignment, in a later analysis, came from comparing TCR nucleotide sequences with IMGT/GENE-DB human TR gene sequences. In a later analysis, CDR3 sequences and most-parsimonious VDJ recombination scenarios were assigned using the TCRdist pipeline. In a later analysis, each TCR beta chain was defined by its CDR3 amino acid sequence together with its V-gene family, and reads without a unique V-gene family were excluded. As a way to deal with suspected cross-contamination and a sequencing artifact, a later analysis dropped 500 to 700 nucleotide sequences that were highly shared and had low generation probability. In a later analysis, a clonal expansion index for each public chain was calculated from normalized within-repertoire ranks of inferred template counts. In a later analysis, generation probabilities were computed using a VDJ recombination model fitted to out-of-frame rearrangements, and the results were checked against IGoR. In a later analysis, TCR-TCR, TCR-HLA and TCR-CMV co-occurrence was scored with hypergeometric tests, and a repertoire-size bias correction was applied to TCR pairs. To estimate false discovery rates, a later analysis permuted the HLA or CMV assignments 20 times. In a later analysis, co-occurring TCRs were grouped using DBSCAN, with TCRdist sequence similarity added in when clustering inside HLA-allele-positive subsets. Repertoires with fewer than 30,000 or more than 120,000 public chains, plus five repertoires with anomalous nucleotide sharing, were excluded from co-occurrence clustering. TCRdb stores this immuneACCESS table with in-frame sequences only. Part of the clones is absent; in the studies checked, under half of the shortfall reflects unresolved V genes, and no reason is known for the rest. That table supplies the V and J calls and clone size; D and trimming were determined from the DNA. The sample table lists some 94,000 clones, less than 70% of them with a count of one. In total, the top ten clones hold 2.7% of the sample.

The specimen was PBMCs. The chain links TRBV9 with TRBJ1-6; too little of a D gene remains to name it. This sequence was found in a man aged 50-59 years in good health and CMV-seronegative. Read as DNA, the sequence is TGTGCCAGCAGCACAACTCGGCGGGATTCACCCCTCCACTTT. This yields the protein CASSTTRRDSPLHF.